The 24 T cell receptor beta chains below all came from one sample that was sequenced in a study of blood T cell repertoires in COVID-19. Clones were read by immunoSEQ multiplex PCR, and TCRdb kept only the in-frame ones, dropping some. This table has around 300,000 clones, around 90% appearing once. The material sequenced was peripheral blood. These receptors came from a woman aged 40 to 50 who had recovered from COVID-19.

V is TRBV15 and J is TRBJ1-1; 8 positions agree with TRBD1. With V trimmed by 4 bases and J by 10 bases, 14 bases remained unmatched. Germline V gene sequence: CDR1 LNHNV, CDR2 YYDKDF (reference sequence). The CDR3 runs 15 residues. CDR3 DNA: TGTGCCACCAGCATTCATATCAATACAGGGGGTGTAGCTTTCTTT. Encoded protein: CATSIHINTGGVAFF.

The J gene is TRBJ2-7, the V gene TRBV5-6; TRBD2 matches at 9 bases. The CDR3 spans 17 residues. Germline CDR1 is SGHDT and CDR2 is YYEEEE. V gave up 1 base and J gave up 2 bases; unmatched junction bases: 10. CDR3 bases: TGTGCCAGCAGCTTGCCCCCGAATAGCGGGAGTCCCTACGAGCAGTACTTC. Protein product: CASSLPPNSGSPYEQYF. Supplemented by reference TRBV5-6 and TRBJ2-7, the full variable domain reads DAGVTQSPTHLIKTRGQQVTLRCSPKSGHDTVSWYQQALGQGPQFIFQYYEEEERQRGNFPDRFSGHQFPNYSSELNVNALLLGDSALYLCASSLPPNSGSPYEQYFGPGTRLTVT.

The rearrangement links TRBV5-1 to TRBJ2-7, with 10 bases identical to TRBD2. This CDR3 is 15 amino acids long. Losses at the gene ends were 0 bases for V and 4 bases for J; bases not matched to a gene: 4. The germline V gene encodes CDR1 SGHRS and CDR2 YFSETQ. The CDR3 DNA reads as TGCGCCAGCAGCTTGGGGACTAGCGGAGTATACGAGCAGTACTTC. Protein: CASSLGTSGVYEQYF.

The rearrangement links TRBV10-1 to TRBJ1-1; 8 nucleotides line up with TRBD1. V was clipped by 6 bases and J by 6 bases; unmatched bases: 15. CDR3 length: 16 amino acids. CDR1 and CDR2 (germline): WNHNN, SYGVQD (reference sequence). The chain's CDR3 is CASRRPFGQGSPEAFF. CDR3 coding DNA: TGCGCCAGCAGACGTCCTTTCGGACAGGGCAGTCCTGAAGCTTTCTTT.

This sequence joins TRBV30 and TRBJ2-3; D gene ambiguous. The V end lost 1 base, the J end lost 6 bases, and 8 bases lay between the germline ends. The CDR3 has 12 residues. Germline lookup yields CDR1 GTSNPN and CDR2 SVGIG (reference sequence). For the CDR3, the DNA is TGTGCCTGGAGTGGTTTGAGCGATACGCAGTATTTT. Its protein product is CAWSGLSDTQYF.

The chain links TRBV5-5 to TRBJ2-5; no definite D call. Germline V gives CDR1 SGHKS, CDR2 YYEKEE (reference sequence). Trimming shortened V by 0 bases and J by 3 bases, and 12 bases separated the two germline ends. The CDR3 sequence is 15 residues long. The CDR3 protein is CASSLVRWAEETQYF. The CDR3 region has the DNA TGTGCCAGCAGCTTGGTTCGGTGGGCCGAAGAGACCCAGTACTTC.

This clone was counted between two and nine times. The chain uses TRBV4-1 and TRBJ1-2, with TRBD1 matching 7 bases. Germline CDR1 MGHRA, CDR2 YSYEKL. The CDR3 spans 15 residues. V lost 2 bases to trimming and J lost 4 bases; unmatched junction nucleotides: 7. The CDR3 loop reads CASSQRGGSGYGYTF. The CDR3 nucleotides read TGCGCCAGCAGCCAAAGAGGGGGCAGTGGCTATGGCTACACCTTC.

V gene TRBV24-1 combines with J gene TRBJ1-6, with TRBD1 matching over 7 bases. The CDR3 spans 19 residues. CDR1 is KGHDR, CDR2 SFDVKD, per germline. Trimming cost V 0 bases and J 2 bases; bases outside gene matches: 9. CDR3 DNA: TGTGCCACCAGTGATTTGTTAGGGGGCGGAAGTCCCTATAATTCACCCCTCCACTTT. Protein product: CATSDLLGGGSPYNSPLHF.

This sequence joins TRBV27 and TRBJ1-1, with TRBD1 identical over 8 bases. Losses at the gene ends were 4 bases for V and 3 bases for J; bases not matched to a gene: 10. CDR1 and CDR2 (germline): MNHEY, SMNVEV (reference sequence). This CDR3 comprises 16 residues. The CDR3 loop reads CASSSGGAQEDTEAFF. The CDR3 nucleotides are TGTGCCAGCAGTTCAGGGGGCGCCCAGGAAGACACTGAAGCTTTCTTT.

DNA for the CDR3: TGCGCCAGCAGCCCAACTAGCGGTACCCAAGAGACCCAGTACTTC. Translating gives CASSPTSGTQETQYF. V is TRBV5-1 and J is TRBJ2-5, with TRBD2 matching 8 bases. CDR3 length: 15 residues. Looked up from germline, CDR1 is SGHRS and CDR2 is YFSETQ. J was trimmed by 1 base and V by 4 bases; bases with no gene match: 6. The whole variable domain, remainder taken from reference TRBV5-1 and TRBJ2-5, is KAGVTQTPRYLIKTRGQQVTLSCSPISGHRSVSWYQQTPGQGLQFLFEYFSETQRNKGNFPGRFSGRQFSNSRSEMNVSTLELGDSALYLCASSPTSGTQETQYFGPGTRLLVL.

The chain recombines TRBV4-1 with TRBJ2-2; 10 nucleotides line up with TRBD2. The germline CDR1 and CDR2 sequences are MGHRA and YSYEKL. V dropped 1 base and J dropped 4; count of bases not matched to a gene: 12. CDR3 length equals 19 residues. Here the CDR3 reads CASSQAGLAGVIFTGELFF. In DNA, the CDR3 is TGCGCCAGCAGCCAAGCAGGTCTAGCGGGAGTGATATTCACCGGGGAGCTGTTTTTT.

In DNA form, the CDR3 reads TGTGCCAGCATCCAGGGGCACTCCTACAATGAGCAGTTCTTC. Amino acid sequence: CASIQGHSYNEQFF. The chain combines TRBV2 with TRBJ2-1; D might be TRBD1 (6 bases). The ends were cut back, 7 bases at V and 0 bases at J, with 10 bases in the middle. In germline, CDR1 is SNHLY, CDR2 FYNNEI. This CDR3 has 14 residues.

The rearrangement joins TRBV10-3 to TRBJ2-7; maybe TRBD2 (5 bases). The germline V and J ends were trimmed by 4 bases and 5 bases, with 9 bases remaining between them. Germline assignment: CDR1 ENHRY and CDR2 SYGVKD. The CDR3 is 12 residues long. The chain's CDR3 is CAISAGIDEQYF. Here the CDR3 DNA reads TGTGCCATCAGTGCGGGGATTGACGAGCAGTACTTC.

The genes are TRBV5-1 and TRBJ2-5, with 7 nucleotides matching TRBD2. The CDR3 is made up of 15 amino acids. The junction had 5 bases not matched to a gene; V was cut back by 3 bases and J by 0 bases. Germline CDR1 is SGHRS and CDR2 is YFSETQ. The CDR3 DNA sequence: TGCGCCAGCAGCTACCCGGGGACTAACCAAGAGACCCAGTACTTC. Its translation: CASSYPGTNQETQYF.

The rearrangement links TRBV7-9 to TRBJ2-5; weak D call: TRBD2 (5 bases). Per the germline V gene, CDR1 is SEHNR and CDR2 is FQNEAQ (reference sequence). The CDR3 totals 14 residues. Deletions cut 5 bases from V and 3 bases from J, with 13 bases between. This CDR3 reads CASSGPDFEETQYF. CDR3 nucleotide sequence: TGTGCCAGCAGCGGGCCGGACTTTGAAGAGACCCAGTACTTC.

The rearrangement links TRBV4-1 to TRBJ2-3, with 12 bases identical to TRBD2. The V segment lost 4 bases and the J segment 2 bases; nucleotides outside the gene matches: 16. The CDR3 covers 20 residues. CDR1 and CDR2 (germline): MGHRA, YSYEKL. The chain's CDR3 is CASSPERASGRAGDTDTQYF. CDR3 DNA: TGCGCCAGCAGCCCCGAGCGGGCTAGCGGGAGGGCCGGGGACACAGATACGCAGTATTTT.

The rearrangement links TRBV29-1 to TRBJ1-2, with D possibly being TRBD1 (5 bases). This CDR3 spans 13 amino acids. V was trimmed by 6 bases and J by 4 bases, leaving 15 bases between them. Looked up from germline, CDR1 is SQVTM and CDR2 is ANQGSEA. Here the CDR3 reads CSVGEGLGYGYTF. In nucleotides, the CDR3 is TGCAGCGTGGGGGAGGGCTTGGGCTATGGCTACACCTTC.

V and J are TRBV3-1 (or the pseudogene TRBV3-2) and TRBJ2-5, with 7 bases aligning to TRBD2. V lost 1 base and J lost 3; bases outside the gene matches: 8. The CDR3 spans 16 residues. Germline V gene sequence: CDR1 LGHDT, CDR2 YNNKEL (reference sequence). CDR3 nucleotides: TGTGCCAGCAGCCAAGGGGAGGCTAGCGGAGAAGAGACCCAGTACTTC. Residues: CASSQGEASGEETQYF.

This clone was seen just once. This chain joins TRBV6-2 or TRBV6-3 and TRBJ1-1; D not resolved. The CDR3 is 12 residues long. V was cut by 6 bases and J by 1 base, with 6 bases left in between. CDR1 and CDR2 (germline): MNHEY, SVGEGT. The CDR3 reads CASSRGNTEAFF. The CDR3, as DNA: TGTGCCAGCAGCCGCGGGAACACTGAAGCTTTCTTT.

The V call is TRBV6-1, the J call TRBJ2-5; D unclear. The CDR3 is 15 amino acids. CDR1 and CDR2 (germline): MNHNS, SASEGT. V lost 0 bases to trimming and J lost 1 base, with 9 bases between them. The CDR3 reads CASSEAVGAQETQYF. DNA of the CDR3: TGTGCCAGCAGTGAAGCTGTTGGAGCCCAAGAGACCCAGTACTTC.

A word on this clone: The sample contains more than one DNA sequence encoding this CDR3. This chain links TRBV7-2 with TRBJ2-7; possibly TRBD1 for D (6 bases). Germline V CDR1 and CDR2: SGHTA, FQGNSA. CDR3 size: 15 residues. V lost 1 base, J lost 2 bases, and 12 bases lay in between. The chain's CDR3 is CASSLVAGGPYEQYF. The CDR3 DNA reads TGTGCCAGCAGCTTAGTTGCTGGGGGCCCCTACGAGCAGTACTTC.

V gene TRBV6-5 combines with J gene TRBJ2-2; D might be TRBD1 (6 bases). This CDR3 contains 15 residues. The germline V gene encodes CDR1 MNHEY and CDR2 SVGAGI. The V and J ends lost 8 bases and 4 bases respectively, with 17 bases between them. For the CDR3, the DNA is TGTGCCAGCTCAATGTACAGGGTTGGCACCGGGGAGCTGTTTTTT. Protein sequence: CASSMYRVGTGELFF.

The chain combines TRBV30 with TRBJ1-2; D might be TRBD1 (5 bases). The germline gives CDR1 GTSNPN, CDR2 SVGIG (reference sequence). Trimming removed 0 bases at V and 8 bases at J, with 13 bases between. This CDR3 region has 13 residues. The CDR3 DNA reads TGTGCCTGGAGTGTACATCAGGGCTACGGCTACACCTTC. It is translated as CAWSVHQGYGYTF.

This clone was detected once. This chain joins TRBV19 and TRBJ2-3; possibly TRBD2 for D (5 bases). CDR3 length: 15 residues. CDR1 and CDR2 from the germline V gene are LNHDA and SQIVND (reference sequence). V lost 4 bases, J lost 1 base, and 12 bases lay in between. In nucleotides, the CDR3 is TGTGCCAGTAGTACGGTCGCGGGTGGCACAGATACGCAGTATTTT. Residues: CASSTVAGGTDTQYF.